The 25 T cell receptor beta chains given below trace back to one sample, sequenced in a study of T cell changes during pregnancy in multiple sclerosis. TCRdb keeps only in-frame clones here, not all; method: immunoSEQ multiplex PCR. The sample yields around 70,000 clones, 92% seen once. This specimen consisted of peripheral blood, obtained in the first trimester of pregnancy. The receptors shown here come from a female donor in good health, enrolled as a control in a pregnancy study.

Only one count was recorded for this clone. The chain has TRBV28 and TRBJ1-5; D not certain. Deletions cut 7 bases from V and 2 bases from J, with 21 bases between. Germline V gene sequence: CDR1 MDHEN, CDR2 SYDVKM. The CDR3 is 17 residues long. In nucleotides, the CDR3 is TGTGCCAGCACGCTCAGCCTCTTTGAGAGGGGCAATCAGCCCCAGCATTTT. Its translation: CASTLSLFERGNQPQHF.

V and J are TRBV27 and TRBJ2-7; 7 bases map to TRBD2. Trimming removed 8 bases from V and 4 bases from J; junction bases left unmatched: 14. Germline V gene sequence: CDR1 MNHEY, CDR2 SMNVEV (reference sequence). This CDR3 spans 15 amino acids. Here the CDR3 DNA reads TGTGCCAGCTATTATCTCTATAGGGGACTATACGAGCAGTACTTC. Protein: CASYYLYRGLYEQYF.

The V call is TRBV9, the J call TRBJ2-7; weak D call: TRBD2 (6 bases). The germline V and J ends were trimmed by 4 bases and 0 bases, with 11 bases remaining between them. CDR3 length: 14 residues. Germline loops: CDR1 SGDLS, CDR2 YYNGEE. The CDR3 reads CASSSLANSYEQYF. The CDR3, as DNA: TGTGCCAGCAGCTCTCTAGCGAACTCCTACGAGCAGTACTTC.

This clone turned up a few times. This chain connects TRBV5-4 to TRBJ2-7; 9 nucleotides align to TRBD1. The CDR3 loop spans 18 amino acids. Germline-derived CDR1 and CDR2 are SGHNT and YYREEE (reference sequence). V shed 3 bases, J shed 2 bases, and the junction held 15 bases outside the gene matches. The CDR3 DNA reads as TGTGCCAGCAGCTCCAACGACTTACTTAGGACAGGGGCCTACGAGCAGTACTTC. Encoded protein: CASSSNDLLRTGAYEQYF.

The sample holds a few counts of this clone. The J gene is TRBJ1-2, the V gene TRBV7-9; TRBD1 aligns across 7 bases. V shed 3 bases, J shed 3 bases, and the junction held 7 bases outside the gene matches. Per the germline V gene, CDR1 is SEHNR and CDR2 is FQNEAQ (reference sequence). The CDR3 sequence is 15 residues long. The CDR3 loop is CASSFSGTEYYGYTF. The CDR3 nucleotides read TGTGCCAGCAGCTTCTCCGGGACAGAGTACTATGGCTACACCTTC.

This clone was counted between two and nine times. The chain has TRBV30 and TRBJ1-4; 8 bases align to TRBD1. V was pared by 4 bases and J by 3 bases, with 4 bases of the junction left unmatched. CDR3 length: 14 residues. Germline V gives CDR1 GTSNPN, CDR2 SVGIG (reference sequence). DNA for the CDR3: TGTGCCTGGACCAGGGGGCGTCCTAATGAAAAACTGTTTTTT. It translates to CAWTRGRPNEKLFF.

J is TRBJ2-3 and V is TRBV9; 7 positions match TRBD2. With 3 bases clipped from V and 1 base from J, the junction kept 5 bases outside the gene matches. The germline V gene encodes CDR1 SGDLS and CDR2 YYNGEE. The CDR3 totals 15 residues. CDR3 sequence reads: CASSATAGRTDTQYF. CDR3 DNA sequence: TGTGCCAGCAGCGCCACAGCGGGACGCACAGATACGCAGTATTTT.

J is TRBJ2-7 and V is TRBV29-1, with TRBD2 as a possible D gene (5 bases). Germline V gene data show CDR1 as SQVTM and CDR2 as ANQGSEA. The germline V and J ends were trimmed by 5 bases and 0 bases, with 11 bases remaining between them. The CDR3 loop spans 13 amino acids. The CDR3 region is CSVLSGISYEQYF. The CDR3 DNA is TGCAGCGTTTTGTCGGGGATCTCCTACGAGCAGTACTTC.

This sequence joins TRBV7-8 and TRBJ2-1, with D tentatively TRBD2 (6 bases). CDR3 length: 16 residues. Trimming pared 0 bases from V and 5 bases from J, leaving 14 bases between. CDR1 is SGHVS, CDR2 FQNEAQ, per germline. CDR3 loop: CASSLAPEGLHNEQFF. CDR3 DNA: TGTGCCAGCAGCTTAGCCCCGGAGGGACTCCACAATGAGCAGTTCTTC.

The CDR3 DNA is TGTGCCTTCGCCAACGGGGGGGCGTTATATGGGGCCAACGTCCTGACTTTC. Amino acids: CAFANGGALYGANVLTF. V gene TRBV5-4 combines with J gene TRBJ2-6; 8 nucleotides match TRBD2. The CDR3 has 17 residues. Germline CDR1 SGHNT, CDR2 YYREEE (reference sequence). V lost 10 bases and J lost 3; bases outside the gene matches: 15.

The chain is built from TRBV6-1 and TRBJ1-2; 9 bases match TRBD1. V dropped 6 bases and J dropped 2; count of bases not matched to a gene: 7. The CDR3 is 15 amino acids. CDR1 and CDR2 (germline): MNHNS, SASEGT. CDR3 DNA sequence: TGTGCCAGCAGGGGTTCCGGACAGGGGAACTATGGCTACACCTTC. Translated: CASRGSGQGNYGYTF.

The chain carries TRBV25-1 and TRBJ1-4; 9 bases line up with TRBD1. CDR3 length: 13 amino acids. Germline V gives CDR1 MGHDK, CDR2 SYGVNS. The junction had 1 base not matched to a gene; V was cut back by 8 bases and J by 3 bases. The CDR3 loop is CASRDRANEKLFF. Written as DNA, the CDR3 is TGTGCCAGCCGGGACAGGGCTAATGAAAAACTGTTTTTT. Variable domain in full (rest from reference TRBV25-1 and TRBJ1-4): EADIYQTPRYLVIGTGKKITLECSQTMGHDKMYWYQQDPGMELHLIHYSYGVNSTEKGDLSSESTVSRIRTEHFPLTLESARPSHTSQYLCASRDRANEKLFFGSGTQLSVL.

The chain links TRBV2 to TRBJ2-6; D is unresolved. V was cut by 7 bases and J by 0 bases, with 10 bases left in between. The CDR3 is 15 residues long. CDR1 is SNHLY, CDR2 FYNNEI, per germline. CDR3 nucleotides: TGTGCCAGCAATGACCCAGGCTCTGGGGCCAACGTCCTGACTTTC. It yields the protein CASNDPGSGANVLTF. Drawing the rest from reference TRBV2 and TRBJ2-6, the complete variable domain is EPEVTQTPSHQVTQMGQEVILRCVPISNHLYFYWYRQILGQKVEFLVSFYNNEISEKSEIFDDQFSVERPDGSNFTLKIRSTKLEDSAMYFCASNDPGSGANVLTFGAGSRLTVL.

The chain has TRBV7-2 and TRBJ2-3, with a weak D call TRBD2 (6 bases). Trimming shortened V by 5 bases and J by 0 bases, and 15 bases separated the two germline ends. From germline, CDR1 is SGHTA and CDR2 FQGNSA. The CDR3 totals 16 residues. DNA for the CDR3: TGTGCCAGCAGCCCCACAAGCGGGTGGAGCACAGATACGCAGTATTTT. Amino acids: CASSPTSGWSTDTQYF.

V gene TRBV6-1 combines with J gene TRBJ2-1, with 7 positions matching TRBD1. The CDR3 contains 15 residues. Per the germline V gene, CDR1 is MNHNS and CDR2 is SASEGT. The V gene end was trimmed by 6 bases and the J gene end by 10 bases; junction bases not matched to a gene: 15. In nucleotides, the CDR3 is TGTGCCAGCAGCCTAGGGGGCAGGGGTCAAGGGGAGCAGTTCTTC. It is translated as CASSLGGRGQGEQFF.

This chain uses TRBV6-1 with TRBJ1-2; 9 bases map to TRBD1. CDR1 is MNHNS, CDR2 SASEGT, per germline. J lost 5 bases, V lost 4 bases, and 2 bases had no gene match. The CDR3 is made up of 13 amino acids. CDR3 amino acids: CASSGQGVYGYTF. In nucleotides, the CDR3 is TGTGCCAGCAGTGGACAGGGGGTATATGGCTACACCTTC.

The chain couples TRBV2 to TRBJ1-2, with D maybe TRBD1 (5 bases). V lost 2 bases and J 3 bases, leaving 13 bases between the germline ends. Germline CDR1 reads SNHLY; CDR2 reads FYNNEI. CDR3 length: 15 amino acids. The CDR3 DNA is TGTGCCAGCAGTGAACAGGGAGGTGAGGACTATGGCTACACCTTC. Protein: CASSEQGGEDYGYTF.

This chain uses TRBV5-1 with TRBJ2-5, with 10 bases that match TRBD1. The CDR3 has 14 amino acids. CDR1 SGHRS and CDR2 YFSETQ come from the germline V gene. The trim removed 4 bases at V and 4 bases at J, leaving 4 bases unmatched. The CDR3 nucleotides are TGCGCCAGCAGCCAGACAGGGGGCGGAGAGACCCAGTACTTC. Translated, it gives CASSQTGGGETQYF.

CDR3 sequence: CASSNDGDRGFSGANVLTF. The CDR3 DNA sequence: TGTGCCAGCAGCAACGATGGGGACAGAGGATTCTCTGGGGCCAACGTCCTGACTTTC. This chain links TRBV21-1 with TRBJ2-6; the table names TRBD1, a call not compared with the DNA. TRBV21-1 is a recognized pseudogene. The CDR3 runs to 19 residues.

The chain has TRBV19 and TRBJ1-2; 7 positions agree with TRBD1. The V segment lost 7 bases and the J segment 4 bases; nucleotides outside the gene matches: 9. Germline CDR1 and CDR2: LNHDA and SQIVND (reference sequence). The CDR3 is made up of 14 amino acids. CDR3 residues: CASNSGTASYGYTF. DNA of the CDR3: TGTGCCAGTAACTCCGGGACAGCAAGCTATGGCTACACCTTC.

V usage is TRBV6-1 and J usage is TRBJ2-3, with D possibly TRBD2 on 6 matching bases. This CDR3 is 14 amino acids long. Germline V gene lookup returns CDR1 MNHNS and CDR2 SASEGT. V gave up 7 bases and J gave up 5 bases, with 16 bases separating them. The CDR3 bases are TGTGCCAGCATAGCAAGGGACTCAAGAGATACGCAGTATTTT. As protein: CASIARDSRDTQYF.

This chain uses TRBV10-2 with TRBJ1-2; D not certain. The CDR3 has 15 amino acids. CDR1 and CDR2 from the germline V gene are WSHSY and SAAADI. Trimming removed 0 bases from V and 7 bases from J, with 15 bases in between. CDR3: CASSESGGPVGGYTF. CDR3 nucleotides: TGCGCCAGCAGTGAGTCGGGTGGGCCAGTTGGTGGCTACACCTTC.

Only a few counts were recorded for this clone. J is TRBJ1-1 and V is TRBV19; no firm D call. Germline CDR1 is LNHDA and CDR2 is SQIVND (reference sequence). The ends were cut back, 5 bases at V and 6 bases at J, with 19 bases in the middle. The CDR3 extends over 15 amino acids. The CDR3 DNA reads as TGTGCCAGTAGTGAGGGAAGTGGTCAGCCCCCTGAAGCTTTCTTT. Protein: CASSEGSGQPPEAFF.

This clone has at least ten counts. The rearrangement joins TRBV10-3 to TRBJ2-7; D possibly corresponds to TRBD1 (6 bases). The germline CDR1 and CDR2 sequences are ENHRY and SYGVKD. Between the trimmed V and J ends, which lost 11 bases and 0 bases, there was a span of 11 bases. The CDR3 covers 12 residues. The CDR3 nucleotides are TGTGCCTCACGGGACAACTCCTACGAGCAGTACTTC. It specifies CASRDNSYEQYF.

This clone appeared a single time. This chain links TRBV6-1 with TRBJ2-6; no firm D call. Germline-derived CDR1 and CDR2 are MNHNS and SASEGT. Deletions cut 4 bases from V and 0 bases from J, with 7 bases between. This CDR3 has 15 amino acids. CDR3 protein: CASSGLSSGANVLTF. The CDR3 bases are TGTGCCAGCAGTGGTCTGTCCTCTGGGGCCAACGTCCTGACTTTC.